The 22 T cell receptor beta chains listed next were all sequenced from one sample in a study of cytomegalovirus exposure and HLA in healthy donors. PCR involved 60 Vbeta and 13 Jbeta primers. Sequencing used immunoSEQ multiplex PCR; TCRdb keeps in-frame clones, though not all of them. The sample includes some 120,000 clones, about four fifths seen only once; the top ten take around 5%. The sequenced material came from PBMCs. The source is a man under 40 in good health and CMV-seropositive.

The gene calls are TRBV5-5 and TRBJ1-1, with 12 bases aligning to TRBD1. The germline gives CDR1 SGHKS, CDR2 YYEKEE (reference sequence). The ends lost 1 base at V and 5 bases at J; junction bases unmatched: 6. This CDR3 is built from 16 residues. Here the CDR3 reads CASSLSRDRGPTEAFF. The CDR3 DNA reads as TGTGCCAGCAGCTTGAGCCGGGACAGGGGGCCAACTGAAGCTTTCTTT.

This chain uses TRBV27 with TRBJ1-2; D possibly corresponds to TRBD1 (6 bases). Germline assignment: CDR1 MNHEY and CDR2 SMNVEV (reference sequence). V lost 2 bases to trimming and J lost 8 bases, with 9 bases between them. The CDR3 sequence is 12 residues long. The CDR3 DNA reads TGTGCCAGCAGTTTAGGCGGGGGCGGCTACACCTTC. Encoded protein: CASSLGGGGYTF.

Only one count was recorded for this clone. The genes are TRBV6-5 and TRBJ1-5; the D is unclear. Between the trimmed V and J ends, which lost 5 bases and 2 bases, there was a span of 13 bases. The CDR3 length is 15 residues. CDR1 is MNHEY and CDR2 is SVGAGI in the germline V gene. CDR3 nucleotides: TGTGCCAGCAGTCCGGGAGGGAGAGGCAATCAGCCCCAGCATTTT. As protein: CASSPGGRGNQPQHF.

In this sample, this clone turned up once. V and J are TRBV29-1 and TRBJ1-2; a possible D gene is TRBD1 (5 bases). Germline V gene data show CDR1 as SQVTM and CDR2 as ANQGSEA. There are 11 residues in the CDR3. Trimming removed 4 bases from V and 4 bases from J, with 7 bases in between. Written as DNA, the CDR3 is TGCAGCGTTGCGACAGCCTATGGCTACACCTTC. Translated: CSVATAYGYTF.

The chain combines TRBV2 with TRBJ1-1; no clear D. CDR1 and CDR2 (germline): SNHLY, FYNNEI. The V and J ends lost 5 bases and 3 bases respectively, with 7 bases between them. This CDR3 comprises 12 residues. CDR3 region: CASSSEDTEAFF. DNA of the CDR3: TGTGCCAGCAGTTCAGAGGACACTGAAGCTTTCTTT.

The V call is TRBV13, the J call TRBJ2-7, with 7 positions matching TRBD1. There are 15 residues in the CDR3. From germline, CDR1 is PRHDT and CDR2 FYEKMQ (reference sequence). The J segment lost 2 bases and the V segment lost 2 bases, leaving 6 bases of the junction unmatched. The CDR3 protein is CASSLRRDSTYEQYF. CDR3 nucleotides: TGTGCCAGCAGCTTACGCCGGGACAGCACCTACGAGCAGTACTTC.

This chain joins TRBV5-4 and TRBJ2-7, with 8 bases lining up with TRBD2. Germline V lookup: CDR1 SGHNT, CDR2 YYREEE (reference sequence). The CDR3 extends over 15 amino acids. V was pared by 0 bases and J by 2 bases, with 4 bases of the junction left unmatched. CDR3 DNA: TGTGCCAGCAGCTTGGCTAGCGGGTCTACCTACGAGCAGTACTTC. Its protein is CASSLASGSTYEQYF. The full variable domain, with the rest looked up from reference TRBV5-4 and TRBJ2-7, is ETGVTQSPTHLIKTRGQQVTLRCSSQSGHNTVSWYQQALGQGPQFIFQYYREEENGRGNFPPRFSGLQFPNYSSELNVNALELDDSALYLCASSLASGSTYEQYFGPGTRLTVT.

V gene TRBV7-2 combines with J gene TRBJ2-5, with TRBD2 matching over 11 bases. Germline V gene data show CDR1 as SGHTA and CDR2 as FQGNSA. The trim removed 1 base at V and 1 base at J, leaving 2 bases unmatched. The CDR3 totals 16 residues. The CDR3 DNA follows: TGTGCCAGCAGCTTAGGGCTAGCGGGGGGCCAAGAGACCCAGTACTTC. It specifies CASSLGLAGGQETQYF.

The rearrangement uses TRBV9 and TRBJ2-3; D gene ambiguous. In germline, CDR1 is SGDLS, CDR2 YYNGEE. V was cut by 3 bases and J by 3 bases, with 8 bases left in between. The length of the CDR3 is 13 residues. Here the CDR3 reads CASSGSSTDTQYF. In nucleotides, the CDR3 is TGTGCCAGCAGCGGCTCCAGTACAGATACGCAGTATTTT.

This chain connects TRBV30 to TRBJ1-4; 8 positions agree with TRBD1. V shed 1 base, J shed 7 bases, and the junction held 5 bases outside the gene matches. The CDR3 length is 14 residues. Germline CDR1 is GTSNPN and CDR2 is SVGIG (reference sequence). The CDR3 region is CAWSADREVEKLFF. The CDR3 DNA follows: TGTGCCTGGAGTGCGGACAGGGAGGTTGAAAAACTGTTTTTT.

The V gene is TRBV2, the J gene TRBJ1-1; TRBD1 might be the D (5 bases). This CDR3 spans 13 amino acids. The germline CDR1 and CDR2 sequences are SNHLY and FYNNEI. Trimming left V 10 bases short and J 2 bases short, with 14 bases between. The CDR3 spells CATSGRANTEAFF. In nucleotides, the CDR3 is TGTGCCACCTCAGGCAGGGCAAACACTGAAGCTTTCTTT.

CDR3 sequence reads: CASTVRGNTEAFF. The DNA for the CDR3 is TGTGCCAGTACAGTAAGGGGGAACACTGAAGCTTTCTTT. V and J are TRBV6-1 and TRBJ1-1; a weak D match, TRBD1 (5 bases). Germline V lookup: CDR1 MNHNS, CDR2 SASEGT. V lost 9 bases and J 1 base, leaving 12 bases between the germline ends. The CDR3 length is 13 residues.

The rearrangement uses TRBV7-3 and TRBJ1-6, with 8 bases lining up with TRBD1. The CDR3 extends over 14 amino acids. Germline assignment: CDR1 SGHTA and CDR2 FQGTGA. V gave up 3 bases and J gave up 11 bases; unmatched junction bases: 6. The CDR3 coding sequence is TGTGCCAGCAGCTTGCAGGGGGCTCGGGCACCCCTCCACTTT. It codes for CASSLQGARAPLHF.

The chain uses TRBV19 and TRBJ1-1, with D tentatively TRBD1 (6 bases). The CDR3 is 11 residues long. Germline V gene data show CDR1 as LNHDA and CDR2 as SQIVND (reference sequence). Deletions cut 10 bases from V and 10 bases from J, with 16 bases between. In nucleotides, the CDR3 is TGTGCCACCCGGAAGGGGGTGGCAGCTTTCTTT. Protein sequence: CATRKGVAAFF. The full variable domain, rest sourced from reference TRBV19 and TRBJ1-1, is DGGITQSPKYLFRKEGQNVTLSCEQNLNHDAMYWYRQDPGQGLRLIYYSQIVNDFQKGDIAEGYSVSREKKESFPLTVTSAQKNPTAFYLCATRKGVAAFFGQGTRLTVV.

The chain joins TRBV15 to TRBJ2-5; 8 nucleotides agree with TRBD2. With the DNA end fitting TRBJ2-7 better, the J assignment may be wrong. Per germline, CDR1 LNHNV and CDR2 YYDKDF (reference sequence). The CDR3 length is 15 residues. The CDR3 bases are TGTGCCACCAGCAGAAATAGCGGGGCGGCCGACGAGCAGTACTTC. Its protein is CATSRNSGAADEQYF.

V gene TRBV30 combines with J gene TRBJ2-7; 7 nucleotides align to TRBD2. CDR3 length equals 15 residues. The V segment lost 2 bases and the J segment 6 bases; nucleotides outside the gene matches: 13. Looked up from germline, CDR1 is GTSNPN and CDR2 is SVGIG (reference sequence). Here the CDR3 reads CAWSRLRGRVGEQYF. The CDR3 DNA reads TGTGCCTGGAGTCGTCTTCGGGGGAGGGTTGGCGAGCAGTACTTC. The whole variable domain, filled in from reference TRBV30 and TRBJ2-7, reads SQTIHQWPATLVQPVGSPLSLECTVEGTSNPNLYWYRQAAGRGLQLLFYSVGIGQISSEVPQNLSASRPQDRQFILSSKKLLLSDSGFYLCAWSRLRGRVGEQYFGPGTRLTVT.

The chain couples TRBV5-6 to TRBJ1-4; D is undetermined. V lost 5 bases and J lost 3, with 17 bases in between. The CDR3 extends over 16 amino acids. The germline gives CDR1 SGHDT, CDR2 YYEEEE. CDR3 amino acids: CASRNSLSSANEKLFF. As DNA, the CDR3 is TGTGCCAGCAGGAATAGTCTAAGTTCGGCTAATGAAAAACTGTTTTTT.

The chain combines TRBV2 with TRBJ2-7; TRBD1 matches 8 bases. The CDR3 length is 17 residues. Germline lookup yields CDR1 SNHLY and CDR2 FYNNEI. After removal of 3 bases from V and 12 bases from J, the junction contained 22 bases not matched to a gene. Here the CDR3 reads CASSDRRRDRMLPGRYF. CDR3 in DNA: TGTGCCAGCAGTGACAGGAGAAGGGACAGGATGCTTCCCGGGCGGTACTTC.

Only a few counts were recorded for this clone. The chain recombines TRBV10-1 with TRBJ1-1; D gene unclear. The CDR3 is 14 amino acids. V gave up 4 bases and J gave up 2 bases, with 11 bases separating them. From germline, CDR1 is WNHNN and CDR2 SYGVQD (reference sequence). The CDR3 reads CASSVGDFNTEAFF. Here the CDR3 DNA reads TGCGCCAGCAGTGTTGGAGACTTTAACACTGAAGCTTTCTTT.

This chain links TRBV6-1 with TRBJ1-1, with D uncertain. Germline V gene sequence: CDR1 MNHNS, CDR2 SASEGT. Deletions cut 4 bases from V and 3 bases from J, with 12 bases between. The CDR3 is 14 residues long. CDR3 sequence reads: CASSVEAWDTEAFF. The CDR3 nucleotides read TGTGCCAGCAGTGTTGAGGCCTGGGACACTGAAGCTTTCTTT.

The CDR3 is CASCIEQYF. CDR3 DNA sequence: TGTGCCAGCTGTATCGAGCAGTACTTC. The chain is built from TRBV6-5 and TRBJ2-7; D unresolved. CDR1 MNHEY and CDR2 SVGAGI come from the germline V gene. Trimming shortened V by 8 bases and J by 6 bases, and 5 bases separated the two germline ends. The CDR3 has 9 amino acids.

V and J are TRBV4-3 and TRBJ1-4; D gene unclear. CDR3 size: 16 residues. Trimming took off 5 bases at V and 8 bases at J, with 21 bases between the two ends. Germline values: CDR1 LGHNA, CDR2 YSLEER. The DNA of the CDR3 is TGCGCCAGCAGCACAGACCGGGGTAGTCTGAGGGAAAAACTGTTTTTT. Amino acids: CASSTDRGSLREKLFF.